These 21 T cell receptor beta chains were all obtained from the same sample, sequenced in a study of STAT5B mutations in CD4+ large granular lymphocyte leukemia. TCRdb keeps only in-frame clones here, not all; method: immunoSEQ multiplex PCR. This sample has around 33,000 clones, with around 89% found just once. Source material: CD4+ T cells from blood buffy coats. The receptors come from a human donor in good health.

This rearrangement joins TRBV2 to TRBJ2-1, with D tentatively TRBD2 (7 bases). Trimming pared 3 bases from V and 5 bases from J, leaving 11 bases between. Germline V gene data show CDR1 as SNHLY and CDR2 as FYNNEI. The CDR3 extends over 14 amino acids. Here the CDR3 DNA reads TGTGCCAGCAGTGACAGGGGAGGGAACAATGAGCAGTTCTTC. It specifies CASSDRGGNNEQFF.

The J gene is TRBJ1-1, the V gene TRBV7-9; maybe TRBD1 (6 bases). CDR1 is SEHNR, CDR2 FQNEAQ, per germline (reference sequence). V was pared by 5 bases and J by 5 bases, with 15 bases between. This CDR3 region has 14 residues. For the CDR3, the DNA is TGTGCCAGCAGCCCACAGGGCGAGGTGACTGAAGCTTTCTTT. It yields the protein CASSPQGEVTEAFF.

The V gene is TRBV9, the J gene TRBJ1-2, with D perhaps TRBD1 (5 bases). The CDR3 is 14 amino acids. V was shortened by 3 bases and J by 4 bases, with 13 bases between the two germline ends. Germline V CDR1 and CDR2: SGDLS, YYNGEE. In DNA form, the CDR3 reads TGTGCCAGCAGCGGGGGACCCGCTGGCTATGGCTACACCTTC. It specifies CASSGGPAGYGYTF.

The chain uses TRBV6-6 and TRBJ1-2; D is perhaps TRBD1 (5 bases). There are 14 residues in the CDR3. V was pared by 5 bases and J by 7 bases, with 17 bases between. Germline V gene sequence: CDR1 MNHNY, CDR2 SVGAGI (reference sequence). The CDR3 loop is CASSLTGGGRGYTF. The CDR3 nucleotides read TGTGCCAGCAGTCTCACCGGGGGTGGGCGTGGCTACACCTTC.

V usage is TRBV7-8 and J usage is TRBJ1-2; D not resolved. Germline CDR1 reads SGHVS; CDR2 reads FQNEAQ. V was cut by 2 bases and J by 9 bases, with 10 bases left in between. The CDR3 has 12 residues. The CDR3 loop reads CASSLSEVSYTF. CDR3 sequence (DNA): TGTGCCAGCAGCTTATCAGAAGTGAGCTACACCTTC.

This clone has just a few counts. CDR3 DNA: TGTGCCAGCTCACCACGAGGGCTCGATGGCTACACCTTC. This sequence encodes CASSPRGLDGYTF. V is TRBV18 and J is TRBJ1-2; no clear D. The CDR3 loop spans 13 amino acids. Per germline, CDR1 KGHSH and CDR2 LQKENI. V lost 1 base to trimming and J lost 6 bases, with 9 bases between them. The variable domain in full, completed from reference TRBV18 and TRBJ1-2, reads NAGVMQNPRHLVRRRGQEARLRCSPMKGHSHVYWYRQLPEEGLKFMVYLQKENIIDESGMPKERFSAEFPKEGPSILRIQQVVRGDSAAYFCASSPRGLDGYTFGSGTRLTVV.

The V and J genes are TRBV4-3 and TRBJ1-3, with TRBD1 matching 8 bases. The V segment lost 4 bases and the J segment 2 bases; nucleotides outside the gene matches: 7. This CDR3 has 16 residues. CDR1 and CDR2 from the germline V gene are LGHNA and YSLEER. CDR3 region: CASSLGQGGTGNTIYF. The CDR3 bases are TGCGCCAGCAGCCTCGGACAGGGAGGCACTGGAAACACCATATATTTT.

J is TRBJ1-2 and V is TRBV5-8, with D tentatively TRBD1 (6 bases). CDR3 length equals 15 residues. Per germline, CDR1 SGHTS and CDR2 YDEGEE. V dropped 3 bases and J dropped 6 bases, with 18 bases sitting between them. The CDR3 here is CASSSGTSQVHGYTF. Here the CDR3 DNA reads TGTGCCAGCAGCTCCGGGACAAGCCAAGTACATGGCTACACCTTC.

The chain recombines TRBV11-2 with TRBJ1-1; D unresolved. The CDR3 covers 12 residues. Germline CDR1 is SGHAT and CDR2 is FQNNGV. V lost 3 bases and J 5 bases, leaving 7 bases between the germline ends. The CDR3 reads CASSLQATEAFF. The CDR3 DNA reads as TGTGCCAGCAGCTTGCAAGCGACTGAAGCTTTCTTT.

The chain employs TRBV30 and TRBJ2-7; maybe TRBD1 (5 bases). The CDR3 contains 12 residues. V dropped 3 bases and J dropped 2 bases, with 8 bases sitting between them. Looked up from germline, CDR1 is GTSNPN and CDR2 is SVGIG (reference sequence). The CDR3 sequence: CAWRDSPYEQYF. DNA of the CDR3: TGTGCCTGGAGAGACAGCCCCTACGAGCAGTACTTC.

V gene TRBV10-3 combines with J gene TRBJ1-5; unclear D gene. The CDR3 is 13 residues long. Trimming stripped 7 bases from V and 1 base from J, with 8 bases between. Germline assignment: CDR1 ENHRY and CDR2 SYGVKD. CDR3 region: CAIKPGSNQPQHF. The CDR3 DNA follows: TGTGCCATCAAACCAGGAAGCAATCAGCCCCAGCATTTT.

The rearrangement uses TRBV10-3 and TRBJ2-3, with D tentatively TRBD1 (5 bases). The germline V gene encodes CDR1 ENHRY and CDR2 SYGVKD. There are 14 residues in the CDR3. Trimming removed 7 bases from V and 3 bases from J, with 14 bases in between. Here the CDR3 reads CAIKAREVTDTQYF. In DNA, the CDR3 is TGTGCCATCAAGGCCAGGGAAGTGACAGATACGCAGTATTTT.

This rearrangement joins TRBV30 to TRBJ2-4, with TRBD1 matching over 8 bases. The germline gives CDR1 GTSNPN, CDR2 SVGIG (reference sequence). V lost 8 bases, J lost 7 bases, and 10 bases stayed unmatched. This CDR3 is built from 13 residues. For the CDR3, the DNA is TGTGCCCTGGCCGGGACAGGTGGGAACATTCAGTACTTC. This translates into CALAGTGGNIQYF.

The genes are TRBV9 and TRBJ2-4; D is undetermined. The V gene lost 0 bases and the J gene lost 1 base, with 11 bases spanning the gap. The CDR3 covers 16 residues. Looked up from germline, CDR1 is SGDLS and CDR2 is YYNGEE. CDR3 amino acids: CASSVAESSAKNIQYF. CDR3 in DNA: TGTGCCAGCAGCGTAGCAGAGTCATCGGCCAAAAACATTCAGTACTTC. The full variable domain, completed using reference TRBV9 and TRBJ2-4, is DSGVTQTPKHLITATGQRVTLRCSPRSGDLSVYWYQQSLDQGLQFLIQYYNGEERAKGNILERFSAQQFPDLHSELNLSSLELGDSALYFCASSVAESSAKNIQYFGAGTRLSVL.

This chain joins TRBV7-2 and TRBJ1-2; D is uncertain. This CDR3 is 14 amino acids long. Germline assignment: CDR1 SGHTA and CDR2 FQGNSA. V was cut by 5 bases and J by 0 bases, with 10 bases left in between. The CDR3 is CASSRVSANYGYTF. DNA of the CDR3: TGTGCCAGCAGCCGGGTGTCAGCTAACTATGGCTACACCTTC. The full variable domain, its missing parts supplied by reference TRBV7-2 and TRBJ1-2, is GAGVSQSPSNKVTEKGKDVELRCDPISGHTALYWYRQSLGQGLEFLIYFQGNSAPDKSGLPSDRFSAERTGGSVSTLTIQRTQQEDSAVYLCASSRVSANYGYTFGSGTRLTVV.

The CDR3 spells CASSPGRQGERNEQFF. As DNA, the CDR3 is TGCGCCAGCAGCCCGGGCCGACAGGGGGAGAGGAATGAGCAGTTCTTC. The chain recombines TRBV5-1 with TRBJ2-1, with 9 bases identical to TRBD1. This CDR3 has 16 residues. Germline-derived CDR1 and CDR2 are SGHRS and YFSETQ. V dropped 4 bases and J dropped 7; count of bases not matched to a gene: 12.

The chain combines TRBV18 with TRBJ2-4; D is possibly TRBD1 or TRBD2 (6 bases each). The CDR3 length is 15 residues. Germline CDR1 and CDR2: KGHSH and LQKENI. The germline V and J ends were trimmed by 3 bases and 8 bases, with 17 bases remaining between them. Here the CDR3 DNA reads TGTGCCAGCTCACCGCCCGGACAGCCGGGGGACATTCAGTACTTC. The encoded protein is CASSPPGQPGDIQYF.

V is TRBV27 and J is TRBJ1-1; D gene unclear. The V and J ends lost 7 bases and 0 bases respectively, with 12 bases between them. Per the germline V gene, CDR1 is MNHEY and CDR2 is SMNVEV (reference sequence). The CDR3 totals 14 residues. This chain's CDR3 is CASTSFVMNTEAFF. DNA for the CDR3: TGTGCCAGCACCTCCTTCGTTATGAACACTGAAGCTTTCTTT.

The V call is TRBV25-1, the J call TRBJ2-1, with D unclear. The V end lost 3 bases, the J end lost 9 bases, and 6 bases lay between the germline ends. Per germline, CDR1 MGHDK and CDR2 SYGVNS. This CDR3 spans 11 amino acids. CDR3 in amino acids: CASSDYREQFF. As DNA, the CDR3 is TGTGCCAGCAGTGACTATCGTGAGCAGTTCTTC.

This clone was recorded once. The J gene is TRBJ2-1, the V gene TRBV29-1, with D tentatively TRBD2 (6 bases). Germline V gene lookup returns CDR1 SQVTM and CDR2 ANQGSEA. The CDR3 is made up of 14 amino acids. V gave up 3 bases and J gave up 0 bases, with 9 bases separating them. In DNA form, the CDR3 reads TGCAGCGTTGATGGCGGGGCCTCCTACAATGAGCAGTTCTTC. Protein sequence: CSVDGGASYNEQFF.

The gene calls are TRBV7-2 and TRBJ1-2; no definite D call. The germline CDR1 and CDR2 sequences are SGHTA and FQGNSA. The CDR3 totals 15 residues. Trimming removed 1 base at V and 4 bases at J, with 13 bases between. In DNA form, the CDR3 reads TGTGCCAGCAGCTTAGGTGTCTCGAGGGCCTATGGCTACACCTTC. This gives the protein CASSLGVSRAYGYTF.